This section outlines one T cell receptor (beta chain) sequence together with its context. A single record per CDR3 protein comes from TCRdb applying MiXCR to the 5' RACE reads. The table includes some 320,000 distinct CDR3 sequences, about 12% detected once. This entry comes from a study of identical twins. This same sample was also taken into another study, of yellow fever vaccine responses in identical twins. That source notes: Twins' vaccine T cell response reportedly gave the appearance of partial convergence and partial personalization.

The material sequenced was CD8+ T cells sorted from blood. The sequence came from a woman under 30 in good health.

The CDR3 DNA is TGTGCCACCAGCGTAGAGGGAGGGCTAATTCAAGAGACCCAGTACTTC. This encodes CATSVEGGLIQETQYF. The genes are TRBV15 and TRBJ2-5, with TRBD2 matching 7 bases. With 5 bases clipped from V and 2 bases from J, the junction kept 11 bases outside the gene matches. CDR3 size: 16 residues. Germline-derived CDR1 and CDR2 are LNHNV and YYDKDF (reference sequence). The full variable domain, in which reference TRBV15 and TRBJ2-5 provide the parts outside the CDR3, is DAMVIQNPRYQVTQFGKPVTLSCSQTLNHNVMYWYQQKSSQAPKLLFHYYDKDFNNEADTPDNFQSRRPNTSFCFLDIRSPGLGDTAMYLCATSVEGGLIQETQYFGPGTRLLVL.